This TCR beta chain is drawn from a study of blood T cell repertoires in COVID-19. The repertoire was sequenced with immunoSEQ multiplex PCR; TCRdb's copy has only in-frame clones and lacks some. The table has 450,000 to 500,000 clones, approximately 86% seen once; the top ten hold just over 8%. Each recovered donor of Cohort 3 presented with two negative PCRs, clearance, or symptom resolution. The V and J ends lost 2 bases and 1 base respectively, with 18 bases between them. Germline lookup yields CDR1 SGHNT and CDR2 YYREEE (reference sequence). The CDR3 runs to 17 residues. The chain couples TRBV5-4 to TRBJ1-1, with D perhaps matching TRBD1 (6 bases). The sequence came from a woman in her sixties or seventies who had recovered from COVID-19. The sample taken for sequencing was PBMCs or T cells enriched from blood (not recorded which). The CDR3 sequence is CASSFQGGGGSNTEAFF. In DNA form, the CDR3 reads TGTGCCAGCAGCTTTCAAGGGGGAGGGGGGTCGAACACTGAAGCTTTCTTT.